A selection of T cell receptor beta chains follows, all from one sample in a study of cytomegalovirus exposure and HLA in healthy donors. Clones were sequenced by immunoSEQ multiplex PCR, and TCRdb holds only the in-frame ones, with some missing. This table holds 100,000 to 150,000 clones, roughly 80% found once. Sequences were obtained from PBMCs. These receptors originate from a male donor in good health and CMV-seronegative. The CDR3 runs from the conserved cysteine through the conserved F or W. The order of the fields is V gene, CDR3 protein.

v_call: TRBV5-1; cdr3_aa: CASSLYGTSGRGLEFF
v_call: TRBV4-1; cdr3_aa: CASSQELNSNYGYTF
v_call: TRBV4-3; cdr3_aa: CASSQGRTAETQYF
v_call: TRBV11-3; cdr3_aa: CASSTGGSGSSEQFF
v_call: TRBV19; cdr3_aa: CASSILAGTGELFF
v_call: TRBV7-2; cdr3_aa: CASSLTGLETQYF
v_call: TRBV6-5; cdr3_aa: CASSITDRGPYGYTF
v_call: TRBV9; cdr3_aa: CASSVDPSGRVQETQYF
v_call: TRBV7-8; cdr3_aa: CASSLVGGGLTDTQYF
v_call: TRBV5-1; cdr3_aa: CASGLAGTSVLAGELFF
v_call: TRBV10-3; cdr3_aa: CAISTGDGYTF
v_call: TRBV4-1; cdr3_aa: CASSHPGQGEEKLFF
v_call: TRBV7-2; cdr3_aa: CASSPEEEQYF
v_call: TRBV30; cdr3_aa: CAWSAREQYF
v_call: TRBV5-4; cdr3_aa: CASSLEQANTGELFF
v_call: TRBV7-6; cdr3_aa: CASSLVPALGQGSGYEQYF
v_call: TRBV7-2; cdr3_aa: CASSLVGTGAAKNIQYF
v_call: TRBV5-4; cdr3_aa: CASSLDPAGPDPQYF
v_call: TRBV6-5; cdr3_aa: CASTWGETSTDTQYF